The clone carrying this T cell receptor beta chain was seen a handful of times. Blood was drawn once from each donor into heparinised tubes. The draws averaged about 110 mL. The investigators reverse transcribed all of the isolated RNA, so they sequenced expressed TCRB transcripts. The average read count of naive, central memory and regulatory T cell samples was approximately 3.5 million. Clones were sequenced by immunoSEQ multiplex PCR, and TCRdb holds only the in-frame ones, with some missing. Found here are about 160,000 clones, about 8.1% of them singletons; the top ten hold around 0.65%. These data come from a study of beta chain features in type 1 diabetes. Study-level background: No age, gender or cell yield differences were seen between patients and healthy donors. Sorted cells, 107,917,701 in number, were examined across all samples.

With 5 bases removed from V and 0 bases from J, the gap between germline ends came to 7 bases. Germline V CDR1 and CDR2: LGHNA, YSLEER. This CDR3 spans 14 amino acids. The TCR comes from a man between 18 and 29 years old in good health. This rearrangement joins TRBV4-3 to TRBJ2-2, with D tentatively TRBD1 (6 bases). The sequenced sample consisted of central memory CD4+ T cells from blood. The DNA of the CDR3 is TGCGCCAGCAGCACAGGGACGAACACCGGGGAGCTGTTTTTT. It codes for CASSTGTNTGELFF.